This paragraph covers one T cell receptor beta chain sequence. This clone was detected only once. Its cognate antigen has yet to be identified. The record has no base qualities; no much larger clone is one base away. This sample stems from a study of brain metastases from non-small cell lung cancer (dated by TCRdb to about 2019). About the full investigation: The study profiled the immune microenvironment of paired resected primary tumors and brain metastases taken from patients with non-small-cell lung cancer.

The cohort was made up of a few dozen patients with surgically resected non-small-cell lung cancer, each of whom had both a primary tumor specimen and a brain metastasis specimen. Preparation of the library involved the immunoSEQ multiplex PCR assay. T-cell receptor beta chain repertoire sequencing was carried out together with a 770-gene immune expression panel. TCRdb holds this immuneACCESS table with in-frame rearrangements only. Some clones are missing; in checked studies, unresolved V genes explain under half, and the rest has no known cause. This sample holds about 970 clones; around nine tenths were observed only once. The ten largest clones represent about 5.2% of the sample. From its cysteine to its phenylalanine, the CDR3 spans 15 amino acids. Kept here is only the CDR3 DNA, which spans 45 bases and is read in frame from base 1. The germline ends are 13 bases apart after V is trimmed by 5 bases and J by 2 bases. The germline V gene (reference sequence) provides CDR1 SEHNR and CDR2 FQNEAQ.

Input material: tumor-adjacent normal tissue. The clonotype comes from a donor at least 40 years old with non-small cell lung cancer. The chain is encoded by TRBV7-9 joined to TRBJ2-4; the D region possibly corresponds to TRBD1 (6 bases align). The base sequence is TGTGCCAGCAGCCAAACCCAGGGGACCAAAAACATTCAGTACTTC. It translates as CASSQTQGTKNIQYF.